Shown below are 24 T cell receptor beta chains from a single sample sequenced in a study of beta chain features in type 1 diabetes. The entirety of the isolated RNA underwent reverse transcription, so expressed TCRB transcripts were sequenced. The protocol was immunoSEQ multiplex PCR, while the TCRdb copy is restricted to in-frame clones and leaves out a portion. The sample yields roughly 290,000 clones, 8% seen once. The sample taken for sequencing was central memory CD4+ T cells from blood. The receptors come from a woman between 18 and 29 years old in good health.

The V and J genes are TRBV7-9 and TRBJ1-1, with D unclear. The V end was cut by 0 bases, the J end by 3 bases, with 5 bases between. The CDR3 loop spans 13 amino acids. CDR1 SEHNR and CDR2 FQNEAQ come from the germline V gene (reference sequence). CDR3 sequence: CASSLAYDTEAFF. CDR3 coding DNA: TGTGCCAGCAGCTTAGCGTATGACACTGAAGCTTTCTTT.

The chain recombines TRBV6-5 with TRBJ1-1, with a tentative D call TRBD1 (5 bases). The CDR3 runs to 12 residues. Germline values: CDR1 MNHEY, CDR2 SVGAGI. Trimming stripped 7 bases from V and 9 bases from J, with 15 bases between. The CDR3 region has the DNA TGTGCCAGCACCGGGGGACCTGAGAAAGCTTTCTTT. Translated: CASTGGPEKAFF.

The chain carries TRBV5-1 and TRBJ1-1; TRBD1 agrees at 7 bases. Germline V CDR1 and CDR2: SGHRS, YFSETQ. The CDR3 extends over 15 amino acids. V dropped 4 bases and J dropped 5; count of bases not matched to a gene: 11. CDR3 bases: TGCGCCAGCAGCCCCCAACAGGGGAGGAGGACTGAAGCTTTCTTT. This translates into CASSPQQGRRTEAFF.

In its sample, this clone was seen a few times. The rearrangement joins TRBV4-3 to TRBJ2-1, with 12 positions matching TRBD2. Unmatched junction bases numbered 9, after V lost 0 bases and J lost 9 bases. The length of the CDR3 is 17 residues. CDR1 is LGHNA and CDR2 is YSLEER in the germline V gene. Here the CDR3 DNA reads TGCGCCAGCAGCCAAGAATTACTAGCGGGAGGTATGACTGAGCAGTTCTTC. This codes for CASSQELLAGGMTEQFF.

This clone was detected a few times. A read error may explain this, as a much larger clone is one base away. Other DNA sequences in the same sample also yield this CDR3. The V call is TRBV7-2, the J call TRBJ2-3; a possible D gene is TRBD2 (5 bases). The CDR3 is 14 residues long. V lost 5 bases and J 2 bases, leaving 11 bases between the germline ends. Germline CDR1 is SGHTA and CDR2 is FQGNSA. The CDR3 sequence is CASSLDGNTDTQYF. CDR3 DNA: TGTGCCAGCAGCCTGGACGGGAACACAGATACGCAGTATTTT.

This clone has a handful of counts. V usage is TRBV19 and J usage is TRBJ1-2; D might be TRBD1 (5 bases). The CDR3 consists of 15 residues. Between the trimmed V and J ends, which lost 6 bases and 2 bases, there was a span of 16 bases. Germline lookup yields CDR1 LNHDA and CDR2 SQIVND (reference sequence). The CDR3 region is CASSTGPTANYGYTF. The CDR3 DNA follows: TGTGCCAGTAGCACCGGGCCGACAGCCAACTATGGCTACACCTTC.

The CDR3 is CSVEEARNGELFF. The CDR3 DNA follows: TGCAGCGTTGAAGAAGCCAGAAACGGGGAGCTGTTTTTT. V and J are TRBV29-1 and TRBJ2-2; D remains ambiguous. Germline CDR1 is SQVTM and CDR2 is ANQGSEA. The CDR3 has 13 amino acids. V lost 0 bases to trimming and J lost 7 bases, with 9 bases between them.

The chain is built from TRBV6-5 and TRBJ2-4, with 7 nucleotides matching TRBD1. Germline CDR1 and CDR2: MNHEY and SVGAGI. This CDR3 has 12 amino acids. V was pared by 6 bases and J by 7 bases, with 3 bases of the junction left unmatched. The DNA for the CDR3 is TGTGCCAGCAGCACAGGGGTGAACATTCAGTACTTC. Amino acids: CASSTGVNIQYF.

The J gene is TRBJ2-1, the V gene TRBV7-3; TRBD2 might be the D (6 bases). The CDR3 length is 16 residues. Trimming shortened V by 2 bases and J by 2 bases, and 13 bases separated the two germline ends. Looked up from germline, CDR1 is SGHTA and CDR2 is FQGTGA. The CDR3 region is CASSLFPGVAYNEQFF. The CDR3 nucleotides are TGTGCCAGCAGCTTATTCCCGGGAGTCGCCTACAATGAGCAGTTCTTC.

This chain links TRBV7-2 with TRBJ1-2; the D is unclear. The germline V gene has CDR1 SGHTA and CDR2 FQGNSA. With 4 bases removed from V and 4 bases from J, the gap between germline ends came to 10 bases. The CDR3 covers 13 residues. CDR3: CASSSREAYGYTF. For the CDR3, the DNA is TGTGCCAGCAGCTCGCGGGAGGCCTATGGCTACACCTTC.

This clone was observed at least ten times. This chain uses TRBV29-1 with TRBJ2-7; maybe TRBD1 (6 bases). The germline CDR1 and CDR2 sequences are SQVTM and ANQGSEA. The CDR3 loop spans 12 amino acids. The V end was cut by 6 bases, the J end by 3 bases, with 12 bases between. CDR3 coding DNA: TGCAGCGTGCGGATACAGGGCTACGAGCAGTACTTC. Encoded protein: CSVRIQGYEQYF.

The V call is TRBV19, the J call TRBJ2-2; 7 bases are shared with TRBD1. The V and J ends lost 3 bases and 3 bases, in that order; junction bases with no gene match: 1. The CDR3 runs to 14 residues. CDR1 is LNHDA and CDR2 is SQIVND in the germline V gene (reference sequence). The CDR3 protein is CASSMTGYTGELFF. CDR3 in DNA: TGTGCCAGTAGTATGACAGGGTACACCGGGGAGCTGTTTTTT.

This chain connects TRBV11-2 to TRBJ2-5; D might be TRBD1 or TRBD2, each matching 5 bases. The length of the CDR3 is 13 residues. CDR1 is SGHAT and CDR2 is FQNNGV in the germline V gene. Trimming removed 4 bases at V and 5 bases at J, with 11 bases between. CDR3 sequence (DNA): TGTGCCAGCAGCTGGGGGACGAGGGAGACCCAGTACTTC. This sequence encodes CASSWGTRETQYF. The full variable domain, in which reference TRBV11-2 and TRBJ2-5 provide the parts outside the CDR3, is EAGVAQSPRYKIIEKRQSVAFWCNPISGHATLYWYQQILGQGPKLLIQFQNNGVVDDSQLPKDRFSAERLKGVDSTLKIQPAKLEDSAVYLCASSWGTRETQYFGPGTRLLVL.

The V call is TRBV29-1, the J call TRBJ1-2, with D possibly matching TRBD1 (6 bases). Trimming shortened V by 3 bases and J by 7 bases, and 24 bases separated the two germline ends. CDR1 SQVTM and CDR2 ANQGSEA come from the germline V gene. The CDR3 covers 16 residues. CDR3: CSVDMKGSGGAGGYTF. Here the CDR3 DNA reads TGCAGCGTTGACATGAAAGGGTCGGGGGGCGCCGGTGGCTACACCTTC.

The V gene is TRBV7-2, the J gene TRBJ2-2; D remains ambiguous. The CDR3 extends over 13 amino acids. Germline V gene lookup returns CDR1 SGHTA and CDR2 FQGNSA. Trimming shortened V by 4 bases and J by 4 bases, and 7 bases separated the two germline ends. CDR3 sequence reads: CASSSHSTGELFF. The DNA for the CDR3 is TGTGCCAGCAGCTCCCACAGCACCGGGGAGCTGTTTTTT.

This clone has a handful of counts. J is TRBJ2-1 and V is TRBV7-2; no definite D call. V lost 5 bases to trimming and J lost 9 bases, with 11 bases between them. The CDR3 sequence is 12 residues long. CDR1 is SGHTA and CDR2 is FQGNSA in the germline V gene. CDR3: CASSPRWGEQFF. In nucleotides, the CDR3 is TGTGCCAGCAGCCCCCGTTGGGGTGAGCAGTTCTTC. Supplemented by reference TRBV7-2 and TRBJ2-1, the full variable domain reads GAGVSQSPSNKVTEKGKDVELRCDPISGHTALYWYRQSLGQGLEFLIYFQGNSAPDKSGLPSDRFSAERTGGSVSTLTIQRTQQEDSAVYLCASSPRWGEQFFGPGTRLTVL.

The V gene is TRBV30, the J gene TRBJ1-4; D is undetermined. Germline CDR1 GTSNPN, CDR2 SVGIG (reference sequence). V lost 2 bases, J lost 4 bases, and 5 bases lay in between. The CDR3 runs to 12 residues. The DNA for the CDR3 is TGTGCCTGGAGTCCCCGTAATGAAAAACTGTTTTTT. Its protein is CAWSPRNEKLFF.

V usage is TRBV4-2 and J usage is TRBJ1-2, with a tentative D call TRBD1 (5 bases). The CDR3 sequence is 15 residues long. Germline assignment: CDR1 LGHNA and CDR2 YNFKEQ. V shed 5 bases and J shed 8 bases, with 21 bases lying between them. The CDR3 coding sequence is TGTGCCAGCAGCTTAGTTTCCGTCGGGGACGCCGGCTACACCTTC. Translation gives CASSLVSVGDAGYTF.

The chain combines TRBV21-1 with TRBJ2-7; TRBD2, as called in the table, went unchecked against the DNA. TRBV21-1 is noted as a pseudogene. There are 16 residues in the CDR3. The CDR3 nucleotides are TGTGCCAGCAGCAAATTGAAGGACTCGAGCTCCTACGAGCAGTACTTC. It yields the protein CASSKLKDSSSYEQYF.

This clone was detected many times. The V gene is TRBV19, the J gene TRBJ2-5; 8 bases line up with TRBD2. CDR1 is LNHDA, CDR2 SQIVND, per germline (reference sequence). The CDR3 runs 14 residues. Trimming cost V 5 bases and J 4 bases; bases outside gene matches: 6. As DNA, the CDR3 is TGTGCCAGTAGTTCCGGACTAGCCTCAGAGACCCAGTACTTC. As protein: CASSSGLASETQYF.

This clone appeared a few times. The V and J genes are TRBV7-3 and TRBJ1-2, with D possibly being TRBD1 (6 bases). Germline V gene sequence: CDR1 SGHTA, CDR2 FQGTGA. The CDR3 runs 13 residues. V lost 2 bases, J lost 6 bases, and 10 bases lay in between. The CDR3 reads CASSLVTGNGYTF. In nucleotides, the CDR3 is TGTGCCAGCAGCTTAGTAACAGGGAATGGCTACACCTTC.

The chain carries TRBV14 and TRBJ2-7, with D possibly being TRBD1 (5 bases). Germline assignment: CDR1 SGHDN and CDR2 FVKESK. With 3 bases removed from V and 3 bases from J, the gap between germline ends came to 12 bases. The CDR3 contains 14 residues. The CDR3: CASSQWGNLYEQYV. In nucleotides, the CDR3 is TGTGCCAGCAGCCAGTGGGGCAACCTCTACGAGCAGTACGTC.

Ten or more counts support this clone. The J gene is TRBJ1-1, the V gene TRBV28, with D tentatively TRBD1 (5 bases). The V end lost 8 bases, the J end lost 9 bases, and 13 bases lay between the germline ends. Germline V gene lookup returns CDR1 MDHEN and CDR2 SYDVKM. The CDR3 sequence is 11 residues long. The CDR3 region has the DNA TGTGCCAGCGTCCAGGGCTACCAAGCTTTCTTT. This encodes CASVQGYQAFF.

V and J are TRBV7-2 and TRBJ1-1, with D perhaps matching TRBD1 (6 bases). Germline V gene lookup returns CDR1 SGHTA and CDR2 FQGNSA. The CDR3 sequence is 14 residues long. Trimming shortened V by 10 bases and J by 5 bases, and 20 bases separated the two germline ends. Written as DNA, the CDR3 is TGTGCCACCCGCTTAGGGGGAGGGATAACTGAAGCTTTCTTT. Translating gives CATRLGGGITEAFF.